What follows describes a single T cell receptor (beta chain). This clonotype was counted between two and nine times. The specificity of this receptor is unknown. Base qualities are not recorded, but no much larger clone differs from it by a single base. Sequencer: Illumina NovaSeq 6000. TCRalpha and TCRbeta cDNA libraries were built by 5'RACE with constant-segment primers, adding sample barcodes and unique molecular identifiers. Trizol reagent was used to extract RNA from every sample. Amplification of the libraries took two PCR steps, and the second step added a second sample barcode plus Illumina TruSeq adapters. Sequencing of the libraries was done on an Illumina NovaSeq, producing 2 x 150 bp paired-end reads. The authors processed their data as follows. The reads were demultiplexed and collapsed into UMI-guided consensus sequences using migec v1.2.7. Using mixcr v2.1.11, UMI consensuses were aligned to TRA and TRB V and J templates and then assembled into clonotypes. A clonotype was counted as expanded or contracted only when both edgeR and NoisET called the clonotype significant, with the noise models trained on biological replicates. For edgeR calls, the cutoffs were a false discovery rate-adjusted p below 0.01 and a log2 fold-change threshold of 1. As an exploratory analysis of dynamics, max-normalized trajectories of the 1000 most abundant clonotypes were examined with PCA combined with hierarchical clustering. Each responding clone was given a CD4 or CD8 phenotype based on the CD4+ and CD8+ repertoires, which had been sequenced separately. TCRdb reran the public reads through fastp at Q25 and MiXCR, keeping productive beta chains. Here each entry gathers all rows of one CDR3 protein and keeps the most common genes and DNA. TCRdb assigned the V and J calls; the authors' analysis was not used. Within this sample are some 300,000 distinct CDR3 sequences, with 20% to 25% of them counted one time only. Roughly a fifth of the sample comes from the top ten.

The data were taken from a study of T-cell memory formation after mild COVID-19 (dated by TCRdb to the early 2020s). Study-level background: TCR sequence clusters from the two donors were largely donor specific. The cohort comprised two young, previously healthy adult volunteers, one female and one male. T-cell clones expanding and contracting after mild COVID-19 in a couple of donors were tracked by longitudinal TCRalpha and TCRbeta repertoire sequencing. General conclusions and limits of the study: Whether the second-wave clones peaking on day 37 were SARS-CoV-2 specific was not confirmed. Some responding clones were found in pre-infection memory, which suggests that pre-existing cross-reactive memory T cells took part in the SARS-CoV-2 response. Only two mild cases were covered in the study, and larger cohorts including severe cases with pre-infection samples were considered necessary. Contracting CD4+ clones turned up mainly in the CM and EM memory subsets, whereas EMRA was where CD8+ clones were enriched. Clones contracting from day 15 to 85 had balanced CD4/CD8 phenotypes, while a second wave expanding from day 15 to 37 was biased towards CD4+.

From the germline V gene, CDR1 is SGDLS and CDR2 is YYNGEE. The V end loses 3 bases and the J end loses 3 bases, and a stretch of 22 bases separates them. Counted from cysteine to phenylalanine, this CDR3 has 18 amino acids. This entry keeps only the CDR3 DNA: 54 bases, framed from base 1. Ficoll-Paque density gradient centrifugation was used to isolate PBMCs. Material: PBMCs or a T cell subset sorted from them (not recorded which). Rearrangement joined TRBV9 to TRBJ2-1; there is no confident call for the D gene. This TCR was recovered from a young man who had mild COVID-19 (a few samples of this study predate the infection). The sample titles of this study are shuffled in the database, so cell type and time point are left out; the donor was told from shared clones. The sequenced DNA: TGTGCCAGCAGCGGGAGAAAGCTAAATTCCCCTAACTACAATGAGCAGTTCTTC. This sequence encodes CASSGRKLNSPNYNEQFF. Reference TRBV9 and TRBJ2-1 proteins supply the regions before and after the CDR3; the full variable domain is: DSGVTQTPKHLITATGQRVTLRCSPRSGDLSVYWYQQSLDQGLQFLIQYYNGEERAKGNILERFSAQQFPDLHSELNLSSLELGDSALYFCASSGRKLNSPNYNEQFFGPGTRLTVL.